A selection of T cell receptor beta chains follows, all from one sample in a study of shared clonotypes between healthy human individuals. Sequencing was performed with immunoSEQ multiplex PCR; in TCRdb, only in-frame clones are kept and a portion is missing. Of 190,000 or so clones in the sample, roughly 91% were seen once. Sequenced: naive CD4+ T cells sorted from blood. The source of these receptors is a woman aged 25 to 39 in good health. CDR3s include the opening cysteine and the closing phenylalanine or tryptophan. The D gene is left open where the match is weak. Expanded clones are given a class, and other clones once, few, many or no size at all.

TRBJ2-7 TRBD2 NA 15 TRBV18 TGTGCCAGCTCACCAGCCGGGACTAGCTCCTACGAGCAGTACTTC CASSPAGTSSYEQYF
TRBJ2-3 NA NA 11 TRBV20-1 TGCAGTGCATCCGATCAGCATACGCAGTATTTT CSASDQHTQYF
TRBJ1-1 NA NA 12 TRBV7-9 TGTGCCAGCAGCTTAACGAACACTGAAGCTTTCTTT CASSLTNTEAFF
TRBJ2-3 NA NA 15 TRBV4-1 TGCGCCAGCAGCCAAGGGACGTTGGGAACAGATACGCAGTATTTT CASSQGTLGTDTQYF
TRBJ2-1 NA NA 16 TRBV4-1 TGCGCCCTCAGGAATAGGGAGCGGGTAGGCCTCAATGAGCAGTTCTTC CALRNRERVGLNEQFF
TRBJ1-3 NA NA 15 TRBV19 TGTGCCAGTAGGAGAGAAGGGGCCTCTGGAAACACCATATATTTT CASRREGASGNTIYF
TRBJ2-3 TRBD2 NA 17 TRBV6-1 TGTGCCAGCAGTGAAGGGCGGCTAGCGGGAGGAGTAGATACGCAGTATTTT CASSEGRLAGGVDTQYF
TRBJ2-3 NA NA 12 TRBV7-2 TGTGCCAGCAGCGCCTTCATGGGGACGCAGTATTTT CASSAFMGTQYF
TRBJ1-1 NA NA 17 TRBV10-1 TGCGCCAGCAGTGCGCAACAGGGTATTATTGGGAACACTGAAGCTTTCTTT CASSAQQGIIGNTEAFF
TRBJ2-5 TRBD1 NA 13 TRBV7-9 TGTGCCAGCAGCAGCAGGGGGCCAGAGACCCAGTACTTC CASSSRGPETQYF
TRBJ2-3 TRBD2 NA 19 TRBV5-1 TGCGCCAGCAGCTTGAGTCGGACTAGCGGGAGCCTCGGCACAGATACGCAGTATTTT CASSLSRTSGSLGTDTQYF
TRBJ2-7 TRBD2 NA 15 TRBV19 TGTGCCAGTAGTATAGTAGCGGGGGAGCTCTACGAGCAGTACTTC CASSIVAGELYEQYF
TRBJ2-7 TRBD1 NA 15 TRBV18 TGTGCCAGCTCACCAAACCGGGACAGCTCCTACGAGCAGTACTTC CASSPNRDSSYEQYF
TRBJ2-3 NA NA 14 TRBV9 TGTGCCAGCAGCGTTGGACAGCCTACAGATACGCAGTATTTT CASSVGQPTDTQYF
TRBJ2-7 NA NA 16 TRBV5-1 TGCGCCAGCAGCTCCGGATGGGGCAGGAGCTCCTACGAGCAGTACTTC CASSSGWGRSSYEQYF
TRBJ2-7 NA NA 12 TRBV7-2 TGTGCCAGCAGCTTATATGGGCACGAGCAGTACTTC CASSLYGHEQYF
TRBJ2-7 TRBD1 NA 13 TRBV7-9 TGTGCCAGCAGCCCCGACAGGGTCTACGAGCAGTACTTC CASSPDRVYEQYF
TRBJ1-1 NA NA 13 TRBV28 TGTGCCAGCAGTTTAATACTGAACACTGAAGCTTTCTTT CASSLILNTEAFF
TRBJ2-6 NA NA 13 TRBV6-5 TGTGCCAGCAGGGGCTCTGGGGCCAACGTCCTGACTTTC CASRGSGANVLTF
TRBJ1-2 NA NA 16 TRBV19 TGTGCCAGTAGAAGCCGACTGACCGGGACGAGAGTTGGCTACACCTTC CASRSRLTGTRVGYTF
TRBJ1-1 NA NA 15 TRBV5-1 TGCGCCAGCCTCCCGGGGGGCAGATCCGACACTGAAGCTTTCTTT CASLPGGRSDTEAFF
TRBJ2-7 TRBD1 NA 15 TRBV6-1 TGTGCCAGCAGGGAAGGGGGGACAGGGAGCTACGAGCAGTACTTC CASREGGTGSYEQYF
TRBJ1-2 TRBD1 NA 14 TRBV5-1 TGCGCCAGCACTCCGGGACAGGGTAACTATGGCTACACCTTC CASTPGQGNYGYTF
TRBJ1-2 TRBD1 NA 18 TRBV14 TGTGCCAGCAGCCAAGATGGAGGGTTCACAGGGGCGCACTATGGCTACACCTTC CASSQDGGFTGAHYGYTF
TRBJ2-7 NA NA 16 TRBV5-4 TGTGCCAGCAGCAAAACACGTGGCAGGGGTTCCTACGAGCAGTACTTC CASSKTRGRGSYEQYF
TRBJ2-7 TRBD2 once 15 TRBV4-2 TGTGCCAGCAGCCAAGGACTAGCGGACTCCTACGAGCAGTACTTC CASSQGLADSYEQYF
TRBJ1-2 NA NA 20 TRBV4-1 TGCGCCAGCAGCCAAGATCAAAGCTTGAGGGGAAGGAAGGCTTCCTATGGCTACACCTTC CASSQDQSLRGRKASYGYTF
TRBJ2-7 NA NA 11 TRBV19 TGTGCCAGTAGTGGGGGTAACGAGCAGTACTTC CASSGGNEQYF
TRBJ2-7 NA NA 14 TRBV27 TGTGCCAGCAGTACGAGAGACGGCACCTACGAGCAGTACTTC CASSTRDGTYEQYF
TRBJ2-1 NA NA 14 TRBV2 TGTGCCAGCAGTGACGGATTAGGTGTCCATGAGCAGTTCTTC CASSDGLGVHEQFF
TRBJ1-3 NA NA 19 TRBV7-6 TGTGCCAGCAGCTCGCGGGGCTGGCAGGGACACCTTGATGGAAACACCATATATTTT CASSSRGWQGHLDGNTIYF
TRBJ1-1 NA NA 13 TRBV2 TGTGCCAGCAGCCGAACAGGGATCTCTGAAGCTTTCTTT CASSRTGISEAFF
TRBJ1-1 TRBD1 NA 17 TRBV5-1 TGCGCCAGCAGCTTTGTGGCCGGGACAGCTATGAACACTGAAGCTTTCTTT CASSFVAGTAMNTEAFF
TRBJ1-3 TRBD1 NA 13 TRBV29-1 TGCAGCGTTTCGGACAGGTCTGGAAACACCATATATTTT CSVSDRSGNTIYF
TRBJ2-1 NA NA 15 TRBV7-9 TGTGCCAGCAGCTTAGTTGGTTCTAGAACAAGTGAGCAGTTCTTC CASSLVGSRTSEQFF
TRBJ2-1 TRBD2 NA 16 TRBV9 TGTGCCAGCAGCGCTGGGGCTAGCGGGTACTACAATGAGCAGTTCTTC CASSAGASGYYNEQFF
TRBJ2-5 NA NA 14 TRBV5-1 TGCGCCAGTCACCTCGGCGGCCCGGGAGAGACCCAGTACTTC CASHLGGPGETQYF
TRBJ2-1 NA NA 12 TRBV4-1 TGCGCCAGCAGCCAGGCCCAGGGTGAGCAGTTCTTC CASSQAQGEQFF
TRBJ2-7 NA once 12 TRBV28 TGTGCCAGCAGTTTTGGGGCGGGGGAGCAGTACTTC CASSFGAGEQYF
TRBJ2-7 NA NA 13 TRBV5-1 TGCGCCAGCAGCGTGGACATTTCCTACGAGCAGTACTTC CASSVDISYEQYF
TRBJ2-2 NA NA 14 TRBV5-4 TGTGCCAGCAGCTTGAAGGGGAACACCGGGGAGCTGTTTTTT CASSLKGNTGELFF
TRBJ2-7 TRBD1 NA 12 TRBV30 TGTGCCTGCTCGGGACAGGGGTACGAGCAGTACTTC CACSGQGYEQYF
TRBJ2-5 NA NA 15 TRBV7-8 TGTGCCAGCAGCAGGCCCAGGGAGGTCGGGGAGACCCAGTACTTC CASSRPREVGETQYF
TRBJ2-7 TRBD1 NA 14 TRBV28 TGTGCCAGCACCCCGAATAGGGGGCTCTACGAGCAGTACTTC CASTPNRGLYEQYF
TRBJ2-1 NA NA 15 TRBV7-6 TGTGCCAGCAGCTTAGGAAGCGGTTCCTACAATGAGCAGTTCTTC CASSLGSGSYNEQFF
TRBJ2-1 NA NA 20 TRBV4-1 TGCGCCAGCAGCCAAGAACACAGGCCGAGCGCGGGAAGCTCCTACAATGAGCAGTTCTTC CASSQEHRPSAGSSYNEQFF
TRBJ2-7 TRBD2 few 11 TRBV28 TGTGCCAGCAGTTCTGGACTAGCGGAGTACTTC CASSSGLAEYF
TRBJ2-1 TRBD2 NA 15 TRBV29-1 TGCAGCGTTGAAGGCGGGACTAGCGGATACAATGAGCAGTTCTTC CSVEGGTSGYNEQFF
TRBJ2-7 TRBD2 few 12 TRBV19 TGTGCCAGTGGCTCAAGGGGAGGGGAGCAGTACTTC CASGSRGGEQYF
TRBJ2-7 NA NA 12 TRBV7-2 TGTGCCAGCAGCTTACGAATGTACGAGCAGTACTTC CASSLRMYEQYF
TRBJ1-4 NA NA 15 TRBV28 TGTGCCAGCAGTTTGGGGGGGAGCGCTAATGAAAAACTGTTTTTT CASSLGGSANEKLFF
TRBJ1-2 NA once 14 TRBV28 TGTGCCAGCAGTTTTGCGGCAGGATTGAATGGCTACACCTTC CASSFAAGLNGYTF
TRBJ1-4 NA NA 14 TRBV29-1 TGCAGCGTTGAAGATGCCGGGGTCGGGCAGAAACTGTTTTTT CSVEDAGVGQKLFF